Each of the 27 T cell receptor beta chains below was sequenced from the same sample in a study of blood T cell repertoires in COVID-19 (dated by TCRdb to 2020 to 2022). The library was made by the immunoSEQ multiplex PCR assay. TCRdb retrieved this table from immuneACCESS and kept in-frame rearrangements only. Not all clones are present; in checked studies, unresolved V genes account for under half, and no reason is known for the remainder. The sample contains around 130,000 clones, about four fifths of them found a single time. The top ten clonotypes cover approximately 12% of the sample. Input material: peripheral blood. The receptor set was obtained from a woman aged 60-70 years with acute or convalescent COVID-19.

In its sample, this clone was seen once. This chain uses TRBV5-4 with TRBJ1-2; a weak D match, TRBD1 (5 bases). The CDR3 runs 13 residues. Between the trimmed V and J ends, which lost 4 bases and 6 bases, there was a span of 13 bases. Germline values: CDR1 SGHNT, CDR2 YYREEE (reference sequence). CDR3 sequence reads: CASSPGEIDGYTF. The CDR3, as DNA: TGTGCCAGCAGCCCGGGGGAGATAGATGGCTACACCTTC.

In its sample, this clone was seen once. CDR3 DNA: TGTGCCAGCTCATGGAACACTGAAGCTTTCTTT. Encoded protein: CASSWNTEAFF. This chain joins TRBV6-5 and TRBJ1-1; D gene uncertain. CDR1 MNHEY and CDR2 SVGAGI come from the germline V gene. The CDR3 runs 11 residues. Trimming stripped 8 bases from V and 1 base from J, with 5 bases between.

The CDR3 DNA reads as TGTGCCAGCAGTCACTACGACAGGGGGCGTCCCCAGCCCCAGCATTTT. Its protein is CASSHYDRGRPQPQHF. The chain links TRBV6-2 or TRBV6-3 to TRBJ1-5; 10 bases match TRBD1. This CDR3 has 16 residues. The V segment lost 5 bases and the J segment 7 bases; nucleotides outside the gene matches: 11. Germline V CDR1 and CDR2: MNHEY, SVGEGT.

The genes are TRBV19 and TRBJ2-1; TRBD1 aligns across 9 bases. The CDR3 runs to 15 residues. Germline assignment: CDR1 LNHDA and CDR2 SQIVND (reference sequence). The ends lost 6 bases at V and 1 base at J; junction bases unmatched: 4. As DNA, the CDR3 is TGTGCCAGTAGGAAGACAGGGGGATCCTACAATGAGCAGTTCTTC. Translated, it gives CASRKTGGSYNEQFF.

The chain combines TRBV14 with TRBJ2-1; TRBD1 aligns across 9 bases. With 5 bases clipped from V and 2 bases from J, the junction kept 4 bases outside the gene matches. The CDR3 spans 15 residues. The germline gives CDR1 SGHDN, CDR2 FVKESK. This CDR3 reads CASSTNRGPYNEQFF. The CDR3 DNA is TGTGCCAGCAGCACCAACAGGGGGCCCTACAATGAGCAGTTCTTC.

This chain uses TRBV24-1 with TRBJ2-7, with 8 bases fitting TRBD1. The CDR3 spans 15 residues. Germline V gene data show CDR1 as KGHDR and CDR2 as SFDVKD. J was trimmed by 7 bases and V by 1 base; bases with no gene match: 8. The CDR3 DNA reads as TGTGCCACCAGTGATTTTGCGGGGACAGGAGGGGAGCAGTACTTC. Protein sequence: CATSDFAGTGGEQYF.

The V gene is TRBV7-2, the J gene TRBJ1-1; 9 positions match TRBD1. The CDR3 is 16 residues long. V lost 2 bases and J lost 1; bases outside the gene matches: 5. CDR1 is SGHTA, CDR2 FQGNSA, per germline. The CDR3 sequence: CASSLTGGWRNTEAFF. The CDR3 nucleotides read TGTGCCAGCAGCTTAACAGGGGGCTGGAGGAACACTGAAGCTTTCTTT.

The CDR3 nucleotides are TGTGCCAGTAGTCTTTTGGGGAGCCAGAACACTGAAGCTTTCTTT. This gives the protein CASSLLGSQNTEAFF. The chain combines TRBV19 with TRBJ1-1; the D is unclear. Germline V gene lookup returns CDR1 LNHDA and CDR2 SQIVND (reference sequence). V lost 5 bases, J lost 1 base, and 14 bases lay in between. This CDR3 is 15 amino acids long.

The chain joins TRBV2 to TRBJ1-4; unclear D gene. The germline V gene has CDR1 SNHLY and CDR2 FYNNEI. The CDR3 is 14 residues long. V shed 6 bases and J shed 0 bases, with 8 bases lying between them. CDR3 DNA sequence: TGTGCCAGCAGGGTGACTTCAACTAATGAAAAACTGTTTTTT. Protein sequence: CASRVTSTNEKLFF.

Only one count was recorded for this clone. The V call is TRBV7-2, the J call TRBJ1-5; the D is unclear. The CDR3 runs to 14 residues. Between the trimmed V and J ends, which lost 2 bases and 5 bases, there was a span of 10 bases. Germline CDR1 reads SGHTA; CDR2 reads FQGNSA. The CDR3, as DNA: TGTGCCAGCAGCTTATTCGGGAATGATCAGCCCCAGCATTTT. It yields the protein CASSLFGNDQPQHF. The whole variable domain, remainder taken from reference TRBV7-2 and TRBJ1-5, is GAGVSQSPSNKVTEKGKDVELRCDPISGHTALYWYRQSLGQGLEFLIYFQGNSAPDKSGLPSDRFSAERTGGSVSTLTIQRTQQEDSAVYLCASSLFGNDQPQHFGDGTRLSIL.

V is TRBV10-3 and J is TRBJ2-3; 9 bases align to TRBD1. After removal of 6 bases from V and 6 bases from J, the junction contained 13 bases not matched to a gene. This CDR3 spans 16 amino acids. The germline CDR1 and CDR2 sequences are ENHRY and SYGVKD. CDR3 sequence (DNA): TGTGCCATCAGCGGTGGGACAGGGCCCACCGGGGATACGCAGTATTTT. It yields the protein CAISGGTGPTGDTQYF.

This chain joins TRBV5-6 and TRBJ1-1; D is ambiguous. Germline values: CDR1 SGHDT, CDR2 YYEEEE. The CDR3 sequence is 12 residues long. Trimming cost V 1 base and J 3 bases, with 4 bases left between them. The CDR3 spells CASSLTDTEAFF. CDR3 DNA: TGTGCCAGCAGCTTGACGGACACTGAAGCTTTCTTT.

The J gene is TRBJ1-3, the V gene TRBV13; D remains ambiguous. The CDR3 runs to 16 residues. The V and J ends lost 5 bases and 8 bases respectively, with 22 bases between them. Germline CDR1 is PRHDT and CDR2 is FYEKMQ (reference sequence). CDR3 in amino acids: CASSPPPRGSMDTIYF. In DNA, the CDR3 is TGTGCCAGCAGCCCCCCCCCGCGGGGATCGATGGACACCATATATTTT. The full variable domain, rest sourced from reference TRBV13 and TRBJ1-3, is AAGVIQSPRHLIKEKRETATLKCYPIPRHDTVYWYQQGPGQDPQFLISFYEKMQSDKGSIPDRFSAQQFSDYHSELNMSSLELGDSALYFCASSPPPRGSMDTIYFGEGSWLTVV.

The V gene is TRBV14, the J gene TRBJ1-2, with 8 bases fitting TRBD1. With 1 base clipped from V and 8 bases from J, the junction kept 6 bases outside the gene matches. This CDR3 has 14 amino acids. Germline CDR1 is SGHDN and CDR2 is FVKESK. This CDR3 reads CASSQVPGGAGYTF. The CDR3 bases are TGTGCCAGCAGCCAAGTACCAGGGGGCGCGGGCTACACCTTC.

In this sample, this clone turned up a few times. The chain has TRBV5-6 and TRBJ1-5; TRBD1 agrees at 8 bases. The V and J ends lost 3 bases and 0 bases, in that order; junction bases with no gene match: 2. The CDR3 length is 15 residues. Looked up from germline, CDR1 is SGHDT and CDR2 is YYEEEE. This chain's CDR3 is CASSWQGASNQPQHF. CDR3 nucleotide sequence: TGTGCCAGCAGCTGGCAGGGGGCTAGCAATCAGCCCCAGCATTTT. The variable domain in full, completed from reference TRBV5-6 and TRBJ1-5, reads DAGVTQSPTHLIKTRGQQVTLRCSPKSGHDTVSWYQQALGQGPQFIFQYYEEEERQRGNFPDRFSGHQFPNYSSELNVNALLLGDSALYLCASSWQGASNQPQHFGDGTRLSIL.

The chain joins TRBV7-3 to TRBJ2-3; the D gene is possibly TRBD2 (6 bases). The germline V and J ends were trimmed by 1 base and 2 bases, with 13 bases remaining between them. The germline CDR1 and CDR2 sequences are SGHTA and FQGTGA. The CDR3 is 16 amino acids. The CDR3 sequence is CASSLMGGGDTDTQYF. The CDR3 DNA follows: TGTGCCAGCAGCTTAATGGGTGGCGGGGACACAGATACGCAGTATTTT.

The rearrangement links TRBV6-4 to TRBJ2-3, with D perhaps matching TRBD2 (6 bases). The length of the CDR3 is 16 residues. The germline V gene encodes CDR1 MRHNA and CDR2 SNTAGT. Trimming pared 4 bases from V and 0 bases from J, leaving 14 bases between. The CDR3 protein is CASSAHGAGSTDTQYF. The CDR3 DNA reads as TGTGCCAGCAGTGCCCACGGGGCGGGGAGCACAGATACGCAGTATTTT.

The genes are TRBV5-1 and TRBJ1-1; no definite D call. This CDR3 is 17 amino acids long. The germline V gene encodes CDR1 SGHRS and CDR2 YFSETQ. V was cut by 0 bases and J by 10 bases, with 25 bases left in between. The CDR3 reads CASSLVYAGNLGDVAFF. The CDR3 nucleotides read TGCGCCAGCAGCTTGGTTTACGCCGGGAACCTGGGAGATGTAGCTTTCTTT.

The rearrangement uses TRBV1 and TRBJ1-2; the table's D gene call, TRBD1, was not cross checked with the DNA. TRBV1 has pseudogene status. The CDR3 spans 14 residues. In DNA form, the CDR3 reads TGCACCAGCAGCCCGGGGACATTAAGAGGGGGCTACACCTTC. Amino acid sequence: CTSSPGTLRGGYTF.

The CDR3 loop reads CASSQGPTRGLGTEAFF. CDR3 nucleotide sequence: TGTGCCAGCAGCCAGGGGCCGACCAGGGGGCTGGGCACTGAAGCTTTCTTT. The rearrangement joins TRBV6-2 or TRBV6-3 to TRBJ1-1; 8 bases match TRBD1. The germline CDR1 and CDR2 sequences are MNHEY and SVGEGT. The V gene end was trimmed by 6 bases and the J gene end by 4 bases; junction bases not matched to a gene: 16. The CDR3 runs 17 residues.

V is TRBV4-2 and J is TRBJ1-2; 7 bases line up with TRBD1. CDR3 size: 15 residues. The germline V gene has CDR1 LGHNA and CDR2 YNFKEQ. Trimming at V came to 1 base and at J to 1 base, leaving 3 bases not matched to a gene. The CDR3 sequence is CASSQGQGYNYGYTF. DNA for the CDR3: TGTGCCAGCAGCCAAGGACAGGGTTATAACTATGGCTACACCTTC.

The chain couples TRBV2 to TRBJ2-3, with TRBD2 matching over 8 bases. Germline V gene sequence: CDR1 SNHLY, CDR2 FYNNEI. The V gene end was trimmed by 7 bases and the J gene end by 3 bases; junction bases not matched to a gene: 9. This CDR3 has 15 amino acids. DNA for the CDR3: TGTGCCAGCAAACTAGCGGTGGTTGGGACAGATACGCAGTATTTT. Its protein is CASKLAVVGTDTQYF.

The chain joins TRBV7-2 to TRBJ1-2; TRBD1 might be the D (6 bases). This CDR3 contains 15 residues. V dropped 4 bases and J dropped 3 bases, with 15 bases sitting between them. The germline gives CDR1 SGHTA, CDR2 FQGNSA. Here the CDR3 reads CASSSYPGEYYGYTF. CDR3 sequence (DNA): TGTGCCAGCAGCTCATATCCAGGGGAGTACTATGGCTACACCTTC.

This clone was found once. The rearrangement joins TRBV27 to TRBJ1-5, with a tentative D call TRBD1 (6 bases). V was clipped by 5 bases and J by 0 bases, with 11 bases between them. This CDR3 contains 15 residues. Germline assignment: CDR1 MNHEY and CDR2 SMNVEV (reference sequence). CDR3 sequence reads: CASSLTGYSNQPQHF. DNA of the CDR3: TGTGCCAGCAGTCTGACAGGTTATAGCAATCAGCCCCAGCATTTT.

This chain links TRBV7-9 with TRBJ2-3; D is perhaps TRBD1 (5 bases). Germline CDR1 is SEHNR and CDR2 is FQNEAQ (reference sequence). The CDR3 is 15 residues long. V was cut by 3 bases and J by 2 bases, with 12 bases left in between. This CDR3 reads CASSFVTGVTDTQYF. The CDR3 DNA reads as TGTGCCAGCAGCTTCGTTACAGGAGTCACAGATACGCAGTATTTT.

The chain carries TRBV7-6 and TRBJ2-3, with a possible D match to TRBD1 (6 bases). V was shortened by 5 bases and J by 5 bases, with 20 bases between the two germline ends. This CDR3 has 16 residues. The germline gives CDR1 SGHVS, CDR2 FNYEAQ. The CDR3 coding sequence is TGTGCCAGCAGCCAGCAGCGGACAGTAACAATAGATACGCAGTATTTT. Translation: CASSQQRTVTIDTQYF. The full variable domain, with the rest looked up from reference TRBV7-6 and TRBJ2-3, is GAGVSQSPRYKVTKRGQDVALRCDPISGHVSLYWYRQALGQGPEFLTYFNYEAQQDKSGLPNDRFSAERPEGSISTLTIQRTEQRDSAMYRCASSQQRTVTIDTQYFGPGTRLTVL.

The sample holds a few counts of this clone. The gene calls are TRBV6-5 and TRBJ1-4; tentative D call: TRBD1 (5 bases). Germline values: CDR1 MNHEY, CDR2 SVGAGI. V dropped 2 bases and J dropped 6 bases, with 10 bases sitting between them. This CDR3 region has 14 residues. Written as DNA, the CDR3 is TGTGCCAGCAGTTACGGGGCGGAGCATGAAAAACTGTTTTTT. It codes for CASSYGAEHEKLFF.